The clone carrying this TCR beta chain occurred a few times. Its antigen is not known. The data derive from a study of T cell repertoires in cytomegalovirus infection. The CDR3 sequence is 14 residues long. Trimming removed 0 bases from V and 7 bases from J, with 10 bases in between. Germline CDR1 and CDR2: LNHNV and YYDKDF (reference sequence). TCRdb called the reads again in MiXCR, with one record for every CDR3 protein. The sample records about 920,000 distinct CDR3 sequences, roughly 30% being singletons. This clonotype originated in a human donor in good health (CMV status not recorded). Some clones in this sample may be carry-over from other donors' samples. Here the sequenced sample was cultured CD8+ T cells from PBMCs, taken from culture after CMV antigen stimulation. The rearrangement uses TRBV15 and TRBJ2-1, with a possible D match to TRBD2 (5 bases). CDR3 sequence: CATSRDRGSNEQFF. The CDR3 DNA follows: TGTGCCACCAGCAGAGATCGAGGGTCTAATGAGCAGTTCTTC.